A single sample is the source of the 29 T cell receptor beta chains below, sequenced in a study of T cell responses to AZD1222 COVID-19 vaccine. Only in-frame clones appear in the TCRdb table, and some are missing; sequencing was by immunoSEQ multiplex PCR. The table lists some 150,000 clones, about 90% of them singletons. This sample comprised peripheral blood, obtained on day 0 of MenACWY control vaccination. These receptors originate from an adult in good health.

The rearrangement joins TRBV9 to TRBJ1-1; D gene unclear. Trimming took off 1 base at V and 2 bases at J, with 6 bases between the two ends. Germline V gene lookup returns CDR1 SGDLS and CDR2 YYNGEE. The CDR3 has 13 residues. This CDR3 reads CASSVSGNTEAFF. CDR3 bases: TGTGCCAGCAGCGTAAGTGGAAACACTGAAGCTTTCTTT.

The rearrangement joins TRBV19 to TRBJ2-7; D remains unclear. This CDR3 region has 11 residues. Deletions cut 4 bases from V and 0 bases from J, with 1 base between. Germline V gene sequence: CDR1 LNHDA, CDR2 SQIVND (reference sequence). CDR3 sequence: CASSNSYEQYF. The CDR3 nucleotides read TGTGCCAGTAGTAACTCCTACGAGCAGTACTTC.

The rearrangement uses TRBV3-1 (or the pseudogene TRBV3-2) and TRBJ2-1; TRBD2 aligns across 8 bases. Germline V gives CDR1 LGHDT, CDR2 YNNKEL (reference sequence). Trimming cost V 11 bases and J 9 bases; bases outside gene matches: 12. CDR3 length equals 13 residues. The CDR3 DNA is TGTGCCTGTACTAGCGGCCCTGGTGGTGAGCAGTTCTTC. Amino acid sequence: CACTSGPGGEQFF.

The V and J genes are TRBV4-1 and TRBJ2-5, with D possibly TRBD2 on 6 matching bases. The V end lost 1 base, the J end lost 5 bases, and 20 bases lay between the germline ends. This CDR3 contains 17 residues. Germline lookup yields CDR1 MGHRA and CDR2 YSYEKL. CDR3 in DNA: TGCGCCAGCAGCCAAGGTAGCTCGACGGGAGCGGAGGAGACCCAGTACTTC. This gives the protein CASSQGSSTGAEETQYF.

This clone rates as medium-sized. The rearrangement links TRBV19 to TRBJ1-1, with D maybe TRBD1 (5 bases). The CDR3 runs 15 residues. The germline V gene encodes CDR1 LNHDA and CDR2 SQIVND (reference sequence). The germline V and J ends were trimmed by 2 bases and 1 base, with 11 bases remaining between them. The CDR3 DNA is TGTGCCAGTAGTATATCGGGACTGACGAACACTGAAGCTTTCTTT. Protein product: CASSISGLTNTEAFF.

This sequence joins TRBV29-1 and TRBJ2-1; 7 nucleotides line up with TRBD2. The CDR3 contains 15 residues. CDR1 SQVTM and CDR2 ANQGSEA come from the germline V gene. The V gene end was trimmed by 2 bases and the J gene end by 0 bases; junction bases not matched to a gene: 4. This chain's CDR3 is CSVEPAGSSYNEQFF. The DNA for the CDR3 is TGCAGCGTTGAACCAGCGGGAAGCTCCTACAATGAGCAGTTCTTC.

The J gene is TRBJ1-1, the V gene TRBV5-1; a weak D match, TRBD1 (5 bases). Germline CDR1 is SGHRS and CDR2 is YFSETQ. The CDR3 is made up of 13 amino acids. Trimming removed 1 base at V and 4 bases at J, with 8 bases between. CDR3 loop: CASSLSGGTEAFF. CDR3 coding DNA: TGCGCCAGCAGCTTGAGTGGGGGCACTGAAGCTTTCTTT.

The chain has TRBV7-8 and TRBJ1-6; 7 nucleotides line up with TRBD1. The ends lost 5 bases at V and 2 bases at J; junction bases unmatched: 6. Germline V gives CDR1 SGHVS, CDR2 FQNEAQ. CDR3 length: 16 residues. The chain's CDR3 is CASSADRVPYNSPLHF. DNA of the CDR3: TGTGCCAGCAGCGCCGACAGGGTACCCTATAATTCACCCCTCCACTTT. The full variable domain, rest sourced from reference TRBV7-8 and TRBJ1-6, is GAGVSQSPRYKVAKRGQDVALRCDPISGHVSLFWYQQALGQGPEFLTYFQNEAQLDKSGLPSDRFFAERPEGSVSTLKIQRTQQEDSAVYLCASSADRVPYNSPLHFGNGTRLTVT.

The chain is built from TRBV19 and TRBJ2-7, with 10 bases fitting TRBD1. CDR1 is LNHDA, CDR2 SQIVND, per germline (reference sequence). With V trimmed by 6 bases and J by 3 bases, 5 bases remained unmatched. The CDR3 has 14 residues. The CDR3 coding sequence is TGTGCCAGTAGGACCGGGACAGGGGACTACGAGCAGTACTTC. Its translation is CASRTGTGDYEQYF.

The J gene is TRBJ1-6, the V gene TRBV25-1; the D gene is possibly TRBD1 (6 bases). Germline V lookup: CDR1 MGHDK, CDR2 SYGVNS. V lost 1 base and J 7 bases, leaving 11 bases between the germline ends. The CDR3 contains 15 residues. Here the CDR3 reads CASSEWAGTNSPLHF. The DNA for the CDR3 is TGTGCCAGCAGTGAATGGGCAGGGACAAATTCACCCCTCCACTTT.

The rearrangement joins TRBV7-9 to TRBJ2-4; D remains ambiguous. The germline V gene has CDR1 SEHNR and CDR2 FQNEAQ (reference sequence). The CDR3 sequence is 14 residues long. V was shortened by 2 bases and J by 3 bases, with 8 bases between the two germline ends. Here the CDR3 DNA reads TGTGCCAGCAGCTTACTAAGGGACAAAAACATTCAGTACTTC. Translated, it gives CASSLLRDKNIQYF.

The rearrangement links TRBV30 to TRBJ2-5; the D is unclear. In germline, CDR1 is GTSNPN, CDR2 SVGIG (reference sequence). The ends were cut back, 2 bases at V and 5 bases at J, with 12 bases in the middle. The CDR3 length is 13 residues. CDR3 sequence reads: CAWSPILGETQYF. CDR3 in DNA: TGTGCCTGGAGTCCGATCCTGGGGGAGACCCAGTACTTC.

The chain has TRBV3-1 (or the pseudogene TRBV3-2) and TRBJ1-4; 7 bases align to TRBD1. Germline V gene sequence: CDR1 LGHDT, CDR2 YNNKEL (reference sequence). V lost 4 bases, J lost 8 bases, and 13 bases stayed unmatched. The CDR3 has 16 amino acids. The CDR3 reads CASSLEAQGGREKLFF. The CDR3 coding sequence is TGTGCCAGCAGCCTGGAGGCCCAGGGGGGACGGGAAAAACTGTTTTTT.

The gene calls are TRBV27 and TRBJ2-4; D is perhaps TRBD1 (7 bases). Germline CDR1 is MNHEY and CDR2 is SMNVEV (reference sequence). This CDR3 comprises 20 residues. V lost 7 bases to trimming and J lost 0 bases, with 28 bases between them. CDR3 bases: TGTGCCAGCAAGGAGGCAGGGGGTTCCAGCGGGCACATAGCCAAAAACATTCAGTACTTC. Residues: CASKEAGGSSGHIAKNIQYF.

CDR3 region: CASRDRDFFYEQYF. As DNA, the CDR3 is TGTGCCAGCAGGGACCGGGATTTCTTCTACGAGCAGTACTTC. The chain carries TRBV6-5 and TRBJ2-7, with a weak D call TRBD2 (5 bases). This CDR3 is 14 amino acids long. Germline CDR1 reads MNHEY; CDR2 reads SVGAGI. Trimming removed 6 bases from V and 3 bases from J, with 15 bases in between.

This sequence joins TRBV5-1 and TRBJ1-5; possible D gene TRBD1, 5 bases. The CDR3 consists of 15 residues. The germline V gene has CDR1 SGHRS and CDR2 YFSETQ. Trimming took 1 base from V and 4 from J, leaving 12 bases between them. The CDR3 protein is CASSLNVGGNQPQHF. The CDR3 region has the DNA TGCGCCAGCAGCTTGAATGTGGGGGGAAATCAGCCCCAGCATTTT. The whole variable domain, filled in from reference TRBV5-1 and TRBJ1-5, reads KAGVTQTPRYLIKTRGQQVTLSCSPISGHRSVSWYQQTPGQGLQFLFEYFSETQRNKGNFPGRFSGRQFSNSRSEMNVSTLELGDSALYLCASSLNVGGNQPQHFGDGTRLSIL.

The chain combines TRBV5-1 with TRBJ1-1; 8 bases are shared with TRBD1. V gave up 2 bases and J gave up 5 bases; unmatched junction bases: 5. This CDR3 has 14 amino acids. Germline loops: CDR1 SGHRS, CDR2 YFSETQ. The CDR3 loop reads CASSLTGGRTEAFF. The CDR3 DNA reads TGCGCCAGCAGCTTAACAGGGGGTCGGACTGAAGCTTTCTTT.

The genes are TRBV4-3 and TRBJ1-2; D call uncertain. This CDR3 region has 16 residues. Deletions cut 2 bases from V and 1 base from J, with 14 bases between. The V gene's germline CDR1 is LGHNA and CDR2 YSLEER. CDR3 loop: CASSQLLGGSNYGYTF. DNA of the CDR3: TGCGCCAGCAGCCAATTATTGGGTGGGAGTAACTATGGCTACACCTTC.

The chain is built from TRBV5-5 and TRBJ2-3; 11 bases match TRBD2. CDR1 SGHKS and CDR2 YYEKEE come from the germline V gene (reference sequence). The CDR3 sequence is 16 residues long. V trimming: 4 bases; J trimming: 4 bases; junction bases outside the gene matches: 8. The CDR3 reads CASSGDLLAGADTQYF. The CDR3 DNA sequence: TGTGCCAGCAGCGGGGACCTACTAGCGGGAGCAGATACGCAGTATTTT.

This rearrangement joins TRBV19 to TRBJ2-7, with D perhaps matching TRBD2 (6 bases). This CDR3 comprises 13 residues. CDR1 and CDR2 (germline): LNHDA, SQIVND (reference sequence). V was shortened by 5 bases and J by 6 bases, with 14 bases between the two germline ends. CDR3 in amino acids: CASSWTTSTEQYF. CDR3 bases: TGTGCCAGTAGTTGGACTACGTCAACCGAGCAGTACTTC.

The chain has TRBV11-1 and TRBJ2-7, with D possibly matching TRBD1 (6 bases). V shed 5 bases and J shed 2 bases, with 13 bases lying between them. CDR1 is SGHAT, CDR2 FQDESV, per germline (reference sequence). This CDR3 spans 14 amino acids. Written as DNA, the CDR3 is TGTGCCAGCAGCCGTACAGGGTTGACCTACGAGCAGTACTTC. It specifies CASSRTGLTYEQYF.

The V gene is TRBV7-8, the J gene TRBJ2-2; no clear D gene. The CDR3 sequence is 14 residues long. Deletions cut 2 bases from V and 7 bases from J, with 11 bases between. CDR1 is SGHVS and CDR2 is FQNEAQ in the germline V gene. The CDR3 DNA reads as TGTGCCAGCAGCTTAAACACGTATAGCGGGGAGCTGTTTTTT. Protein: CASSLNTYSGELFF.

V and J are TRBV28 and TRBJ1-4; no definite D call. Germline CDR1 and CDR2: MDHEN and SYDVKM. V lost 5 bases and J 11 bases, leaving 27 bases between the germline ends. CDR3 length: 17 residues. The CDR3 here is CASSILPINPPLTKLFF. CDR3 coding DNA: TGTGCCAGCAGTATCCTCCCGATTAATCCCCCCTTGACGAAACTGTTTTTT.

V usage is TRBV11-2 and J usage is TRBJ1-1; D is possibly TRBD1 (5 bases). V lost 4 bases and J lost 5, with 11 bases in between. The CDR3 consists of 13 residues. Per the germline V gene, CDR1 is SGHAT and CDR2 is FQNNGV. DNA of the CDR3: TGTGCCAGCAGCTCCCTGCGGGGGACTGAAGCTTTCTTT. This gives the protein CASSSLRGTEAFF.

The chain is built from TRBV28 and TRBJ2-7; TRBD1 matches at 10 bases. Germline CDR1 is MDHEN and CDR2 is SYDVKM. Trimming took 4 bases from V and 7 from J; bases not matched to a gene: 10. The CDR3 contains 15 residues. The CDR3 protein is CASSWYADRGREQYF. CDR3 DNA: TGTGCCAGCAGTTGGTACGCAGACAGGGGGCGAGAGCAGTACTTC.

The chain couples TRBV27 to TRBJ2-1, with 12 bases fitting TRBD2. V lost 6 bases, J lost 8 bases, and 11 bases stayed unmatched. This CDR3 is built from 16 residues. The germline CDR1 and CDR2 sequences are MNHEY and SMNVEV (reference sequence). The CDR3 bases are TGTGCCAGCAGGAAAATTAGGACTAGCGGGATCTATGAGCAGTTCTTC. As protein: CASRKIRTSGIYEQFF.

The chain carries TRBV5-6 and TRBJ2-3, with 7 positions matching TRBD1. CDR3 size: 14 residues. Trimming took 0 bases from V and 6 from J; bases not matched to a gene: 4. From germline, CDR1 is SGHDT and CDR2 YYEEEE. The CDR3 protein is CASSLGQGVDTQYF. Written as DNA, the CDR3 is TGTGCCAGCAGCTTGGGTCAGGGGGTCGATACGCAGTATTTT.

The rearrangement uses TRBV3-1 (or the pseudogene TRBV3-2) and TRBJ1-2; 8 bases agree with TRBD1. After removal of 3 bases from V and 7 bases from J, the junction contained 10 bases not matched to a gene. Germline V gene sequence: CDR1 LGHDT, CDR2 YNNKEL (reference sequence). The CDR3 is 15 residues long. The CDR3 DNA reads TGTGCCAGCAGCCAGGCCAGGGGGCCAGGTGGTGGCTACACCTTC. It specifies CASSQARGPGGGYTF.

This sequence joins TRBV19 and TRBJ1-5; D may be TRBD1 (5 bases). Trimming shortened V by 1 base and J by 4 bases, and 8 bases separated the two germline ends. Germline values: CDR1 LNHDA, CDR2 SQIVND (reference sequence). The CDR3 is made up of 14 amino acids. CDR3 bases: TGTGCCAGTAGTATAGCCGGGGGGAATCAGCCCCAGCATTTT. Translating it yields CASSIAGGNQPQHF.